This T cell receptor beta chain was obtained from a study of human T cells and chemical hapten exposure. In this sample, this clonotype turned up many times. Original processing notes: From approximately 25,000 to 650,000 TCRs were found per sample, with a median of about 96,000. TCRdb re-derived calls from the RACE reads in MiXCR, one entry per CDR3 protein. TCRdb assigned the V and J calls; the authors' analysis was not used. The sample lists tens of thousands of distinct CDR3 sequences, over 9.5% seen once, with about 5.9% in the top ten. Time point denoted: pre-sensitization, week 0. Treatment defined: therapeutic diphenylcyclopropenone sensitization with weekly scalp DPC. The CDR3 is 15 amino acids. In germline, CDR1 is SGHRS, CDR2 YFSETQ. V lost 2 bases, J lost 8 bases, and 5 bases stayed unmatched.

This chain joins TRBV5-1 and TRBJ2-1; 12 bases agree with TRBD2. Sequenced here: whole blood, sampled in connection with sensitization to the hapten diphenylcyclopropenone (DPC). The sequence was collected from a man aged 30-40 years with alopecia areata. Some clones in this sample may be carry-over from other donors' samples. This CDR3 is CASSFGLAGSDEQFF. DNA for the CDR3: TGCGCCAGCAGCTTCGGACTAGCGGGGTCGGATGAGCAGTTCTTC.